What follows describes a single T cell receptor (beta chain). The sample comes from a study of blood T cell repertoires in COVID-19. The CDR3 runs to 10 residues. The germline V gene encodes CDR1 SQVTM and CDR2 ANQGSEA. V was pared by 4 bases and J by 8 bases, with 6 bases between. Assignment of participants to cohorts was predicated upon participant-reported clinical history. Per the original data handling: Reference gene primers were amplified, and this amplification served to estimate nucleated cell counts. The protocol was immunoSEQ multiplex PCR, while the TCRdb copy is restricted to in-frame clones and leaves out a portion. The V and J calls and clone size were taken over from that table, and D and trimming were inferred from the DNA. Here the sample spans about 150,000 clones, around four fifths being singletons.

The receptor was isolated from a woman aged 40 to 55 who had recovered from COVID-19. The chain recombines TRBV29-1 with TRBJ2-1; a possible D gene is TRBD1 (5 bases). Sequencing input: PBMCs or T cells enriched from blood (not recorded which). The CDR3 sequence: CSVVQDEQFF. CDR3 nucleotides: TGCAGCGTTGTACAGGATGAGCAGTTCTTC.